This note documents a single T cell receptor (beta chain) sequence. Per the germline V gene, CDR1 is MDHEN and CDR2 is SYDVKM. The ends lost 3 bases at V and 4 bases at J; junction bases unmatched: 8. The CDR3 contains 15 residues. Measured with immunoSEQ multiplex PCR; TCRdb has only the in-frame clones, and not every one. Of around 39,000 clones listed, 93% are singletons. The sample is drawn from a study of T cells in tuberculosis. The chain couples TRBV28 to TRBJ1-2; TRBD1 matches at 7 bases. The material sequenced was PBMCs. The source is a donor aged 10-29 years with latent tuberculosis or without tuberculosis infection. DNA of the CDR3: TGTGCCAGCAGTTTTTCCCCGACAGGGATCTATGGCTACACCTTC. As protein: CASSFSPTGIYGYTF.